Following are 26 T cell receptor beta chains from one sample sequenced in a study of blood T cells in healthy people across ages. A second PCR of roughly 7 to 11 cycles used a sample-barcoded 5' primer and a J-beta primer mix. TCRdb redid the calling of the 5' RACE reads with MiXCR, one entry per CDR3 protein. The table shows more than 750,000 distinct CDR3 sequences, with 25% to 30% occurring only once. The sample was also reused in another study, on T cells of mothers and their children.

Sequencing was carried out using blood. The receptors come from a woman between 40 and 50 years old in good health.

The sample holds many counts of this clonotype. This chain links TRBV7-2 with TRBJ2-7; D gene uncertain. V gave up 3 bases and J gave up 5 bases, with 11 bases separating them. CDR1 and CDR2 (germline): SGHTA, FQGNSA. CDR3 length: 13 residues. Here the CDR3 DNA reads TGTGCCAGCAGCTTGCCAGCCTCGAACGAGCAGTACTTC. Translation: CASSLPASNEQYF.

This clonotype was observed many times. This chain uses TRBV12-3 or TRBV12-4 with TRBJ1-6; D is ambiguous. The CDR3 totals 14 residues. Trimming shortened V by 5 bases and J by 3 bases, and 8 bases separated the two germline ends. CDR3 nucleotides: TGTGCCAGCAGTACAGCTAACTATAATTCACCCCTCCACTTT. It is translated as CASSTANYNSPLHF.

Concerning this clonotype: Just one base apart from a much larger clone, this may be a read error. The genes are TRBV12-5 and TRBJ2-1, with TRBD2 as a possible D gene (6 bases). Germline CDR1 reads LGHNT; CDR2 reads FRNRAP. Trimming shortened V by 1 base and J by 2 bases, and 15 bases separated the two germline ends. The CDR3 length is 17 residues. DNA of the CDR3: TGTGCTAGTGGTTTGGATGGGCGGGGATCCCCCTACAATGAGCAGTTCTTC. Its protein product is CASGLDGRGSPYNEQFF.

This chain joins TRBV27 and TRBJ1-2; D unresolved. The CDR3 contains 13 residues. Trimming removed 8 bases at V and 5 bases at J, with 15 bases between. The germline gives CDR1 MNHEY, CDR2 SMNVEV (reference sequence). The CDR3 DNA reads TGTGCCAGCCAGCGGGCGTCCGGGTATGGCTACACCTTC. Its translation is CASQRASGYGYTF.

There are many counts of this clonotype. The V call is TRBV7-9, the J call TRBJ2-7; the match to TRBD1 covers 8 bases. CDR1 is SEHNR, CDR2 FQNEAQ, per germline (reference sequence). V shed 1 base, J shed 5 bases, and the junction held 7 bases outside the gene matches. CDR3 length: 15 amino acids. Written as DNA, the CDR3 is TGTGCCAGCAGCTTAGAGGCAGGGGGCAACCACGAGCAGTACTTC. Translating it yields CASSLEAGGNHEQYF.

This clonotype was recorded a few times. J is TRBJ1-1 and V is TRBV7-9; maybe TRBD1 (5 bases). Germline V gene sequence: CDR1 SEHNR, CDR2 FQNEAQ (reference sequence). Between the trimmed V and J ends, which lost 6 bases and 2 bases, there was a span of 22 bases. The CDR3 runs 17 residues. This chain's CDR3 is CASSSGPTPATNTEAFF. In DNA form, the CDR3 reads TGTGCCAGCAGTTCGGGACCGACACCAGCTACAAACACTGAAGCTTTCTTT. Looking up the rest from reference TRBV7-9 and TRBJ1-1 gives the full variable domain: DTGVSQNPRHKITKRGQNVTFRCDPISEHNRLYWYRQTLGQGPEFLTYFQNEAQLEKSRLLSDRFSAERPKGSFSTLEIQRTEQGDSAMYLCASSSGPTPATNTEAFFGQGTRLTVV.

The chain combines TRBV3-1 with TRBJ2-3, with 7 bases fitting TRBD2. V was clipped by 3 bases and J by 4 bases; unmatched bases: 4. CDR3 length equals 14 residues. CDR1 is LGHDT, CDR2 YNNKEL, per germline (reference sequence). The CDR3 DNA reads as TGTGCCAGCAGCCACCCCGGGAGGCCAGATACGCAGTATTTT. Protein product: CASSHPGRPDTQYF.

The CDR3 here is CATGQGAGQPQHF. The CDR3, as DNA: TGTGCCACCGGACAGGGGGCAGGGCAGCCCCAGCATTTT. The chain carries TRBV5-4 and TRBJ1-5, with TRBD1 identical over 11 bases. Germline loops: CDR1 SGHNT, CDR2 YYREEE (reference sequence). V was clipped by 9 bases and J by 7 bases; unmatched bases: 6. CDR3 length: 13 amino acids. The variable domain in full, with the rest retrieved from reference TRBV5-4 and TRBJ1-5, is ETGVTQSPTHLIKTRGQQVTLRCSSQSGHNTVSWYQQALGQGPQFIFQYYREEENGRGNFPPRFSGLQFPNYSSELNVNALELDDSALYLCATGQGAGQPQHFGDGTRLSIL.

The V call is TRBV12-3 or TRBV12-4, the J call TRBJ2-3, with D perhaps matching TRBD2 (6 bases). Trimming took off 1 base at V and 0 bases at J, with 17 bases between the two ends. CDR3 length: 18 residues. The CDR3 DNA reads TGTGCCAGCAGTTTAGTTCGGGGACTCATTCCTAGCACAGATACGCAGTATTTT. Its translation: CASSLVRGLIPSTDTQYF.

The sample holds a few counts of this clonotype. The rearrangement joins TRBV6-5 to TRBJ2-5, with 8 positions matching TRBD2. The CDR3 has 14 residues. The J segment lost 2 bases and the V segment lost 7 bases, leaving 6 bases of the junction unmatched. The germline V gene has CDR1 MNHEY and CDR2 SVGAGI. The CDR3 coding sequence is TGTGCCAGCAAGGCGAGCGGGGGACAAGAGACCCAGTACTTC. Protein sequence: CASKASGGQETQYF.

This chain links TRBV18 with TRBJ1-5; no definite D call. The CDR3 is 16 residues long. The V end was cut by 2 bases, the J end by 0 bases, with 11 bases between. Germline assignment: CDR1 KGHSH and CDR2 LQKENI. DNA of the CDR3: TGTGCCAGCTCACCATCGGGCCGAGCTAGCAATCAGCCCCAGCATTTT. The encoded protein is CASSPSGRASNQPQHF.

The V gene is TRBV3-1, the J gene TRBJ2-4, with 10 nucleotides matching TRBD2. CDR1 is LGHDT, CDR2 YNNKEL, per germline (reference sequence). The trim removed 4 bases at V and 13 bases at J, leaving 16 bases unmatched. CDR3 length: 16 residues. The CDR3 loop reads CASSPLTSGAYNEQYF. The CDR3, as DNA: TGTGCCAGCAGCCCTTTAACTAGCGGGGCCTACAATGAGCAGTACTTC.

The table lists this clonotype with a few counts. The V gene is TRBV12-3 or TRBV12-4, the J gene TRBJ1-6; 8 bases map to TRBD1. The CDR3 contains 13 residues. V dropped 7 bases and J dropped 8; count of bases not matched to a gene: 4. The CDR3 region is CASTLQGDSPLHF. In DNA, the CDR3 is TGTGCCAGCACCCTACAGGGGGATTCACCCCTCCACTTT.

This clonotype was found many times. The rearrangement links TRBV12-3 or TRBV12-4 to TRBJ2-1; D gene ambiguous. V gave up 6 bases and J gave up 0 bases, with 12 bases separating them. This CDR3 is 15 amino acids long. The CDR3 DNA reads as TGTGCCAGCAGCAAGTTGCCGAGCTCCTACAATGAGCAGTTCTTC. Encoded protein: CASSKLPSSYNEQFF.

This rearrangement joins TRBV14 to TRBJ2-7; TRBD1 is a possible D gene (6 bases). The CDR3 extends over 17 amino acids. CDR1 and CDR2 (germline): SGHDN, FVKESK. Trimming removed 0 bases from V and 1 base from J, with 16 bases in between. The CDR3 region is CASSQEGPGHWSYEQYF. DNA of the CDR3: TGTGCCAGCAGCCAAGAGGGCCCGGGACATTGGTCCTACGAGCAGTACTTC.

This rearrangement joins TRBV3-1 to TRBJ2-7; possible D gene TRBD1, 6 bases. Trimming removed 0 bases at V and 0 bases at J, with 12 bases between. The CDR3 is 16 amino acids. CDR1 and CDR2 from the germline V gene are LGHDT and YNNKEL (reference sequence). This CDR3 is CASSQDIRDTSYEQYF. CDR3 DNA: TGTGCCAGCAGCCAAGACATCCGGGACACCTCCTACGAGCAGTACTTC.

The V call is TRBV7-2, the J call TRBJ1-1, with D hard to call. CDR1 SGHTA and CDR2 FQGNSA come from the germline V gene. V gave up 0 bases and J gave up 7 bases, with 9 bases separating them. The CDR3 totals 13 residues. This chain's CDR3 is CASSLADEGEAFF. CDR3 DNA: TGTGCCAGCAGCTTAGCCGACGAGGGTGAAGCTTTCTTT.

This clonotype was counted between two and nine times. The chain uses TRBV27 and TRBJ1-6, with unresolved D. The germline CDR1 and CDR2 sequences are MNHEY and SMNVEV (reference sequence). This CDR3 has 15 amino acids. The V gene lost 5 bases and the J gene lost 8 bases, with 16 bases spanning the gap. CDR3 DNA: TGTGCCAGCAGTCTAGGTGGGGTCAGCTATTCACCCCTCCACTTT. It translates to CASSLGGVSYSPLHF.

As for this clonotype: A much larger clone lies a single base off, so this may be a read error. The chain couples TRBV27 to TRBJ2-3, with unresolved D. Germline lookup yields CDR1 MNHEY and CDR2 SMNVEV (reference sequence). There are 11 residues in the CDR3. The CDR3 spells CASTGTDTQDF. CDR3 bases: TGTGCCAGCACCGGCACAGATACGCAGGATTTT.

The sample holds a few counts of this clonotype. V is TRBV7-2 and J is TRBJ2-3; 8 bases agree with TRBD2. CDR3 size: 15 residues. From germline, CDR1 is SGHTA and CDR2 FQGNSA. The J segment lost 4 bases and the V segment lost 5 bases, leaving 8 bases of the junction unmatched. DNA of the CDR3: TGTGCCAGCAGCCTAGTGGCGACTAGCGCAGATACGCAGTATTTT. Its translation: CASSLVATSADTQYF.

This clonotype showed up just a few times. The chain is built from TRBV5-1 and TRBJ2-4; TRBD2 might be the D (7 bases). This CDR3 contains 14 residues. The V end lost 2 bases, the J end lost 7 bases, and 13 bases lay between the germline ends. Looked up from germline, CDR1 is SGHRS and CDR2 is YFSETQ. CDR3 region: CASSLGGAENIQYF. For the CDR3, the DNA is TGCGCCAGCAGCTTAGGGGGGGCCGAGAACATTCAGTACTTC.

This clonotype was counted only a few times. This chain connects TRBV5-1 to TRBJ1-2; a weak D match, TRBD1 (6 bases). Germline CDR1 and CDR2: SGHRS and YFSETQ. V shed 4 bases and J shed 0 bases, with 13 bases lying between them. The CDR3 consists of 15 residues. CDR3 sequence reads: CASSLDRPSNYGYTF. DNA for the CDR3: TGCGCCAGCAGCCTGGACAGACCTTCTAACTATGGCTACACCTTC.

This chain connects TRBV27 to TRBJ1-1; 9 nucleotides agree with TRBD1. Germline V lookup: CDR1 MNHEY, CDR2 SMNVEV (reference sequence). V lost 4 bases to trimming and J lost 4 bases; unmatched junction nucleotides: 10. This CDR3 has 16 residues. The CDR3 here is CASSSGDREGTTEAFF. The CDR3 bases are TGTGCCAGCAGTTCCGGGGACAGGGAAGGAACCACTGAAGCTTTCTTT.

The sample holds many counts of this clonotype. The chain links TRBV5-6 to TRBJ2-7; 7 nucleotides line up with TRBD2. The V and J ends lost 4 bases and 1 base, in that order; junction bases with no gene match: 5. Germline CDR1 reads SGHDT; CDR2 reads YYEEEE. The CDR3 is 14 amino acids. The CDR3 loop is CASSQFGGSYEQYF. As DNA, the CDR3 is TGTGCCAGCAGCCAATTCGGGGGGTCCTACGAGCAGTACTTC.

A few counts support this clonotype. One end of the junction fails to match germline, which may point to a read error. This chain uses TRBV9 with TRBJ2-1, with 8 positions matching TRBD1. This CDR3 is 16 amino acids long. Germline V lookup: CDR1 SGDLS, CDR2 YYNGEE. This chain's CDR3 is CASSVNRGINSNEQFF. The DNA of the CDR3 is TGCGCCAGCAGCGTAAACAGGGGGATAAATTCAAATGAGCAGTTCTTC.

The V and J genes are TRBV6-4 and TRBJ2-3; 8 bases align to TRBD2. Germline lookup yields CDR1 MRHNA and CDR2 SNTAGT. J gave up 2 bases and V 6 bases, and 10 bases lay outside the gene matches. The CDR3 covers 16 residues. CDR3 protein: CASSLLLAGLTDTQYF. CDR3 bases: TGTGCCAGCAGCTTGTTGTTAGCGGGGCTCACAGATACGCAGTATTTT.